This T cell receptor beta chain was sequenced in a study of T cell responses to AZD1222 COVID-19 vaccine. Notes on the study in general: Spike-specific TCR breadth and depth rose after two AZD1222 doses. Donors skewed white British and female; clonal diversity was possibly underestimated. Sampling that yielded the repertoires occurred only after the peak T cell response.

Pooling was applied to second doses at about 4 or about 12 weeks. Measured with immunoSEQ multiplex PCR; TCRdb has only the in-frame clones, and not every one. The table has 95,000 to 100,000 clones, around 84% seen once. In the case of this clone: Antigen: not known.

The CDR3 contains 15 residues. The specimen comprised peripheral blood, sampled 28 days after the second AZD1222 dose. The TCR sequence derives from an adult who received the AZD1222 COVID-19 vaccine. The chain combines TRBV21-1 with TRBJ2-1. TRBV21-1 is a known pseudogene. The CDR3: CASSKPGAPYNEQFF. The CDR3 coding sequence is TGTGCCAGCAGCAAACCGGGGGCCCCCTACAATGAGCAGTTCTTC.